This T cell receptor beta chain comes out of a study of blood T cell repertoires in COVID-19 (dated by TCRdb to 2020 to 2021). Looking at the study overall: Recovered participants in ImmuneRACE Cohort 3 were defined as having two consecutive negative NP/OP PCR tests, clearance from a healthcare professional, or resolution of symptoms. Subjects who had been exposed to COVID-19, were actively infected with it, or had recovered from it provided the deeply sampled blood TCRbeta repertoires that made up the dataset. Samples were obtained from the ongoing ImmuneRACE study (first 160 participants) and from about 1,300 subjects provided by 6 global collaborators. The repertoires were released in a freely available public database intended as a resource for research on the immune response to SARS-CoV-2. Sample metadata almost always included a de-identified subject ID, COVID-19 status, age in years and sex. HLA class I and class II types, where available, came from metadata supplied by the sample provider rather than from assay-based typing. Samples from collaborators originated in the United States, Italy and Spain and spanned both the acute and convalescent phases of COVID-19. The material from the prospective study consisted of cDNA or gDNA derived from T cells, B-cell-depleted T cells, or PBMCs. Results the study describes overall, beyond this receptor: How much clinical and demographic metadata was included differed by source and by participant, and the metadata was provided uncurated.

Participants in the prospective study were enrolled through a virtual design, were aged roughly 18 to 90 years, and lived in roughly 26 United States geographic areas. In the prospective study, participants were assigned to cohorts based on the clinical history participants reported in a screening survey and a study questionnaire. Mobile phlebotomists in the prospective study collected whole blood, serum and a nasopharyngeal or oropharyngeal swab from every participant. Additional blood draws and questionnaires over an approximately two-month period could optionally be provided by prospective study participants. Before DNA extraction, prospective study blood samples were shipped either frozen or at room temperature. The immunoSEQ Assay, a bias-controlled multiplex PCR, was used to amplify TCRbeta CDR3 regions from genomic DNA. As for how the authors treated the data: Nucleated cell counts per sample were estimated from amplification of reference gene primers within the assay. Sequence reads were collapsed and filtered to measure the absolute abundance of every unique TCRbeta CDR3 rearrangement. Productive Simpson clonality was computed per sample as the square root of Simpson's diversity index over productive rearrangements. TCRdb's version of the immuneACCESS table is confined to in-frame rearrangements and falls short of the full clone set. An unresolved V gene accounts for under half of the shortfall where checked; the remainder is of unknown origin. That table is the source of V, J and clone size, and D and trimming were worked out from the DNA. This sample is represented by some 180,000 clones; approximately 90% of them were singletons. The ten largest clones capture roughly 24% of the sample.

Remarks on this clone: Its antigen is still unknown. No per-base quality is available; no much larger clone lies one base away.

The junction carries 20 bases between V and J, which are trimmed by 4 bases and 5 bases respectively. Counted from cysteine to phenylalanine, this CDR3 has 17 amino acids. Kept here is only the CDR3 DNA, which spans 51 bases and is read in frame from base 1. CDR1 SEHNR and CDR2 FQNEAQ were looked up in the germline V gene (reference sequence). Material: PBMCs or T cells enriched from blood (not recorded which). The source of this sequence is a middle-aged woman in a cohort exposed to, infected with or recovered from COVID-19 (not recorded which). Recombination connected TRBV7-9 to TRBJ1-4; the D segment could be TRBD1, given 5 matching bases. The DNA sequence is TGTGCCAGCAGCTCGACAGCCGGGAGGGCGCTCAATGAAAAACTGTTTTTT. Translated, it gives CASSSTAGRALNEKLFF.